The T cell receptor beta chain under discussion was sequenced for a study of cytotoxic CD8 clonotypes in ibrutinib-treated CLL. For TCR beta libraries, about 2 micrograms of genomic DNA were obtained from cryopreserved PBMCs. Trimming shortened V by 3 bases and J by 2 bases, and 12 bases separated the two germline ends. This CDR3 comprises 14 residues. Germline assignment: CDR1 SQVTM and CDR2 ANQGSEA. Using immunoSEQ multiplex PCR, the repertoire was profiled, and TCRdb retains in-frame clones only, with some absent. The data contain some 200,000 clones, 70% of them seen just once; the ten biggest clones take up about 6%. Points from the study as a whole: Before falling back toward baseline at progression, clonality had risen at the time of ibrutinib response. The study sampled sustained-remission and progressing patients at different times.

Concerning this clone itself: The target antigen is unknown.

The TCR was taken from a human donor with chronic lymphocytic leukemia. Sequencing was performed on PBMCs, taken after 12 months of ibrutinib treatment. The rearrangement links TRBV29-1 to TRBJ2-3; D might be TRBD1 (5 bases). CDR3 DNA sequence: TGCAGCGTTGATTTCAGGGAAAACACAGATACGCAGTATTTT. Amino acid sequence: CSVDFRENTDTQYF.